The rows below give T cell receptor beta chains drawn from one sample of a study of circulating and synovial CD4+ cells in juvenile arthritis. Some clones are missing from TCRdb's copy, which holds only in-frame ones; the method was immunoSEQ multiplex PCR. The table has 3,000 to 4,000 clones, roughly 76% seen once. Sequencing was carried out using CD4+ T cells from synovial fluid. Receptors originate from a human donor with juvenile idiopathic arthritis. Both conserved end residues are part of each CDR3. Each record gives: J gene, V gene, D gene, clone size, CDR3 DNA, CDR3 protein. D genes are given only for firm matches. Only some rows state a clone size, as once, few, many or a class for expanded clones.

TRBJ2-7,TRBV7-2,TRBD1,.,TGTGCCAGCAGGCTGAGGGACAGTCCAAGCTACGAGCAGTACTTC,CASRLRDSPSYEQYF
TRBJ2-5,TRBV5-1,TRBD1,once,TGCGCCAGCACTGCCGGGACAGGGGGAGGATGGGTGGAGACCCAGTACTTC,CASTAGTGGGWVETQYF
TRBJ2-1,TRBV5-1,TRBD2,.,TGCGCCAGCAGCGCCGGCCTAGCGGGGGGCCATGATGAGCAGTTCTTC,CASSAGLAGGHDEQFF
TRBJ2-2,TRBV18,.,.,TGTGCCAGCTCACCTCTTCTATCGTCGAACACCGGGGAGCTGTTTTTT,CASSPLLSSNTGELFF
TRBJ2-1,TRBV5-4,TRBD2,.,TGTGCCAGCAGCGCCGGACTAGCGGGAGATGAGCAGTTCTTC,CASSAGLAGDEQFF
TRBJ2-5,TRBV2,TRBD2,.,TGTGCCAGCAGTGAATGGACTAGCCGCGAGACCCAGTACTTC,CASSEWTSRETQYF
TRBJ2-7,TRBV29-1,TRBD2,.,TGCAGCGTCAGCGGGAGGCATTCCTACGAGCAGTACTTC,CSVSGRHSYEQYF
TRBJ1-1,TRBV30,TRBD1,.,TGTGCCTGGAGCCCGTACAGGGGCACTGAAGCTTTCTTT,CAWSPYRGTEAFF
TRBJ1-1,TRBV11-3,.,few,TGTGCCAGCAGCTTTGCTAGGAACACTGAAGCTTTCTTT,CASSFARNTEAFF
TRBJ2-2,TRBV14,.,.,TGTGCCAGCAGCTCGCCTTCTATGAACACCGGGGAGCTGTTTTTT,CASSSPSMNTGELFF
TRBJ2-3,TRBV29-1,.,.,TGCAGCGTCGTCGGACTAGGGGGTCCCACAGATACGCAGTATTTT,CSVVGLGGPTDTQYF
TRBJ2-5,TRBV20-1,.,.,TGCAGTGCTTTGTTAAAGACCCAGTACTTC,CSALLKTQYF
TRBJ1-1,TRBV29-1,.,.,TGCAGCGTTGGCCTCCGGCAGGGCTTACGCTCTGAAGCTTTCTTT,CSVGLRQGLRSEAFF
TRBJ2-5,TRBV4-2,.,.,TGTGCCAGCAGCCAAGATCTGAGAGGGAAAGAGACCCAGTACTTC,CASSQDLRGKETQYF
TRBJ1-1,TRBV19,.,.,TGTGCCAGTAGTCGCCGGGACGGGGGGAACACTGAAGCTTTCTTT,CASSRRDGGNTEAFF
TRBJ2-4,TRBV5-6,.,.,TGTGCCAGCAGCTCGACAGGTTCCAACATTCAGTACTTC,CASSSTGSNIQYF
TRBJ1-1,TRBV4-2,.,.,TGTGCCAGCAGCCATGCCGGGACTAACACTGAAGCTTTCTTT,CASSHAGTNTEAFF
TRBJ1-2,TRBV19,.,.,TGTGCCAGTAGTCCAGCCCAGGGGCCCTATGGCTACACCTTC,CASSPAQGPYGYTF
TRBJ2-3,TRBV11-3,.,.,TGTGCCAGCAGCCCTGGGTGGGGCGCAGATACGCAGTATTTT,CASSPGWGADTQYF
TRBJ2-1,TRBV5-1,.,.,TGCGCCAGCAGCTTGGGAGACAACAATGAGCAGTTCTTC,CASSLGDNNEQFF
TRBJ1-6,TRBV30,.,.,TGTGCCTGGAGTGGGCAGTGGAGCTCCTATAATTCACCCCTCCACTTT,CAWSGQWSSYNSPLHF
TRBJ2-7,TRBV30,TRBD2,once,TGTGCCTGGAGTGCCGGGGGGGAAGTGCAGTACTTC,CAWSAGGEVQYF
TRBJ2-3,TRBV9,TRBD2,.,TGTGCCAGCAGCCCAGTATCCGGGACTAGCGGCACAGATACGCAGTATTTT,CASSPVSGTSGTDTQYF
TRBJ2-5,TRBV7-3,.,once,TGTGCCAGCAGCTGGGCTTCCCCTGGGACCCAGTACTTC,CASSWASPGTQYF
TRBJ2-6,TRBV4-2,.,.,TGTGCCAGCAGCCAAGGGCACTCTGGGGCCAACGTCCTGACTTTC,CASSQGHSGANVLTF
TRBJ1-2,TRBV5-1,.,once,TGCGCCAGCAGCTTGTACTCCCAGGGGACTAACTATGGCTACACCTTC,CASSLYSQGTNYGYTF
TRBJ2-5,TRBV28,.,.,TGTGCCAGCAGCCTCGGAGGGCAGGGACGGGAGACCCAGTACTTC,CASSLGGQGRETQYF
TRBJ2-2,TRBV5-1,TRBD2,.,TGCGCCAGCAGCCGAAGCGGGGGAGATACCGGGGAGCTGTTTTTT,CASSRSGGDTGELFF
TRBJ2-7,TRBV7-8,.,.,TGTGCCAGCAGCTTAGACAGAAACTCCTACGAGCAGTACTTC,CASSLDRNSYEQYF
TRBJ1-1,TRBV19,.,.,TGTGCCAGTAGTATAACCGCCAGGCACAGGGAGGGCAAGCTTGAAGCTTTCTTT,CASSITARHREGKLEAFF
TRBJ2-7,TRBV29-1,.,.,TGCAGCGTTGAAGAGGCGCAGGGTCGCTCCTACGAGCAGTACTTC,CSVEEAQGRSYEQYF
TRBJ1-2,TRBV7-9,.,.,TGTGCCAGCAGCACCGGGGGAGCCTATGGCTACACCTTC,CASSTGGAYGYTF
TRBJ1-4,TRBV27,.,.,TGTGCCAGCAGTTCCATGACAGGAGATGGAGGTGAAAAACTGTTTTTT,CASSSMTGDGGEKLFF
TRBJ2-1,TRBV5-1,TRBD2,.,TGCGCCAGCAGCTTCGCTAGCGGGGGGCTTGGGTTCTTC,CASSFASGGLGFF
TRBJ1-3,TRBV19,.,few,TGTGCCAGTAGTGCGACAGCGCTAGGGAACACCATATATTTT,CASSATALGNTIYF
TRBJ1-1,TRBV6-6,.,.,TGTGCCAGCAGTTACTTCTTGACCGGGGGAGTGACTGAAGCTTTCTTT,CASSYFLTGGVTEAFF
TRBJ1-1,TRBV6-1,TRBD1,.,TGTGCCAGCAGTGTGAGGGGGCTGAGCACTGAAGCTTTCTTT,CASSVRGLSTEAFF
TRBJ2-3,TRBV15,.,.,TGTGCCACCAGCAGGGGGGGAATACCCACAGATACGCAGTATTTT,CATSRGGIPTDTQYF
TRBJ2-5,TRBV5-1,TRBD2,.,TGCGCCAGCAGCTTTAGACCCCCCCCGGGAGGACCTCAAGAGACCCAGTACTTC,CASSFRPPPGGPQETQYF
TRBJ2-7,TRBV19,.,large,TGTGCCAGTAGTACCGGGGGGCCCTACGAGCAGTACTTC,CASSTGGPYEQYF